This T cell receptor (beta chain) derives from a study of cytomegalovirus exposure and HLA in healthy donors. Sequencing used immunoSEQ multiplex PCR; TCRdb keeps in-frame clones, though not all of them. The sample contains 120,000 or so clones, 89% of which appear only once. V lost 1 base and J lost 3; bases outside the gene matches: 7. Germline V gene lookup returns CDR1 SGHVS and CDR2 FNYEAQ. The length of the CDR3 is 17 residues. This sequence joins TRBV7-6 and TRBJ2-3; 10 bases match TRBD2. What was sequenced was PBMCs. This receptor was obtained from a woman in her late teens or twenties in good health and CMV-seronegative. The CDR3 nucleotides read TGTGCCAGCAGCTTAGAGACCGGACTAGCGGCGACAGATACGCAGTATTTT. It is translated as CASSLETGLAATDTQYF.